The source of this T cell receptor beta chain is a study of T cells in Graves' hyperthyroidism and ophthalmopathy. Ten or more counts support this clonotype. Germline assignment: CDR1 SGHNT and CDR2 YENEEA. This CDR3 spans 12 amino acids. V was cut by 5 bases and J by 2 bases, with 6 bases left in between. It was RNA transcripts that yielded the amplified TCR beta CDR3 regions. An initial round of RT-PCR targeting the TCR CDR3 relied on the HTBI primer set. MiXCR was run by TCRdb on the multiplex PCR reads, yielding one entry per CDR3 protein. Here the sample spans 730,000 or so distinct CDR3 sequences, roughly 20% being singletons.

The source material was blood. This clonotype originated in a woman in her fifties or sixties with Graves' hyperthyroidism that later progressed to Graves' ophthalmopathy. V is TRBV11-3 and J is TRBJ2-5, with D uncertain. CDR3 nucleotides: TGTGCCAGCAGCAACTGGCAAGAGACCCAGTACTTC. This gives the protein CASSNWQETQYF.